The 30 T cell receptor beta chains in this list originate from one sample, sequenced in a study of siplizumab effects on memory and regulatory T cells. Sequenced by immunoSEQ multiplex PCR; TCRdb stores in-frame clones only, minus some. The sample records about 57,000 clones, 75% to 90% being singletons. The sequenced material came from memory CD4+ T cells sorted from blood. Receptors originate from a human donor in good health.

A remark on this clone: Germline is not matched at one junction end, which may reflect a read error. V gene TRBV10-3 combines with J gene TRBJ2-2; D gene unclear. Per germline, CDR1 ENHRY and CDR2 SYGVKD. CDR3 length: 12 amino acids. CDR3 loop: CAISENAGELFF. The CDR3 nucleotides are TGTGCCATCAGTGAGAACGCCGGGGAGCTGTTTTTT.

Remarks on this clone: The identical CDR3 is also encoded by other nucleotide sequences in the sample. V is TRBV25-1 and J is TRBJ1-4; TRBD1 might be the D (5 bases). This CDR3 is 15 amino acids long. The V end was cut by 1 base, the J end by 3 bases, with 9 bases between. From germline, CDR1 is MGHDK and CDR2 SYGVNS. This chain's CDR3 is CASSESGGANEKLFF. The DNA for the CDR3 is TGTGCCAGCAGTGAATCGGGAGGGGCTAATGAAAAACTGTTTTTT.

V and J are TRBV6-5 and TRBJ2-1, with D possibly being TRBD1 (5 bases). The germline V and J ends were trimmed by 6 bases and 8 bases, with 14 bases remaining between them. The CDR3 contains 13 residues. Germline CDR1 MNHEY, CDR2 SVGAGI. The CDR3 sequence: CASRPRQSDEQFF. In nucleotides, the CDR3 is TGTGCCAGCAGACCCAGACAGAGCGATGAGCAGTTCTTC.

The chain combines TRBV27 with TRBJ1-2; possible D gene TRBD1, 5 bases. Trimming took off 0 bases at V and 4 bases at J, with 12 bases between the two ends. There are 15 residues in the CDR3. Germline V gene data show CDR1 as MNHEY and CDR2 as SMNVEV (reference sequence). CDR3 region: CASSLSPGRTYGYTF. In nucleotides, the CDR3 is TGTGCCAGCAGTTTATCCCCGGGACGGACCTATGGCTACACCTTC.

The V gene is TRBV18, the J gene TRBJ1-3; weak D call: TRBD1 (5 bases). CDR1 and CDR2 (germline): KGHSH, LQKENI. The CDR3 spans 15 residues. V was cut by 1 base and J by 5 bases, with 12 bases left in between. CDR3 nucleotides: TGTGCCAGCTCACCACTGGGGACGGATCGAAACACCATATATTTT. Its protein is CASSPLGTDRNTIYF.

The chain joins TRBV7-2 to TRBJ2-1; 7 bases line up with TRBD2. CDR3 length: 15 amino acids. Unmatched junction bases numbered 12, after V lost 5 bases and J lost 8 bases. Per the germline V gene, CDR1 is SGHTA and CDR2 is FQGNSA. The CDR3 region is CASSLRGSRYDEQFF. CDR3 bases: TGTGCCAGCAGCCTCCGCGGGAGTCGGTACGATGAGCAGTTCTTC.

The rearrangement links TRBV5-1 to TRBJ1-1; D unresolved. V lost 5 bases and J 4 bases, leaving 6 bases between the germline ends. This CDR3 has 11 residues. Germline V CDR1 and CDR2: SGHRS, YFSETQ. This CDR3 reads CASRGATEAFF. In nucleotides, the CDR3 is TGCGCCAGCAGGGGAGCCACTGAAGCTTTCTTT.

The CDR3 sequence: CASRPSGLTTDTQYF. CDR3 nucleotides: TGTGCCAGCAGACCCTCGGGACTTACCACAGATACGCAGTATTTT. The V and J genes are TRBV2 and TRBJ2-3, with a weak D call TRBD2 (6 bases). This CDR3 region has 15 residues. Trimming left V 6 bases short and J 2 bases short, with 15 bases between. Germline assignment: CDR1 SNHLY and CDR2 FYNNEI.

The chain couples TRBV6-6 to TRBJ2-5; 12 nucleotides match TRBD1. The DNA end lines up better with TRBJ2-7; the J call may be wrong. The CDR3 spans 13 residues. Germline V gene data show CDR1 as MNHNY and CDR2 as SVGAGI (reference sequence). The CDR3 bases are TGTGCCAGCCGGGACAGGGGGCCCTTCGAGCAGTACTTC. It is translated as CASRDRGPFEQYF.

The chain employs TRBV19 and TRBJ2-3; the D gene could be TRBD1 or TRBD2 (7 bases each). V was cut by 5 bases and J by 4 bases, with 22 bases left in between. Germline V gene lookup returns CDR1 LNHDA and CDR2 SQIVND (reference sequence). The CDR3 has 17 amino acids. CDR3 sequence reads: CASSPIPGQGGSDTQYF. DNA for the CDR3: TGTGCCAGTAGTCCTATCCCGGGGCAGGGGGGGTCAGATACGCAGTATTTT. Full variable domain (remainder filled in from reference TRBV19 and TRBJ2-3): DGGITQSPKYLFRKEGQNVTLSCEQNLNHDAMYWYRQDPGQGLRLIYYSQIVNDFQKGDIAEGYSVSREKKESFPLTVTSAQKNPTAFYLCASSPIPGQGGSDTQYFGPGTRLTVL.

In its sample, this clone was seen once. V usage is TRBV6-1 and J usage is TRBJ2-5; D is perhaps TRBD1 or TRBD2 (5 bases each). Germline V gives CDR1 MNHNS, CDR2 SASEGT. The CDR3 is 12 residues long. CDR3 nucleotides: TGTCAAGCCGGGGCACCACAAGAGACCCAGTACTTC. Translating gives CQAGAPQETQYF.

The V gene is TRBV11-2, the J gene TRBJ2-1; D is unresolved. CDR1 is SGHAT and CDR2 is FQNNGV in the germline V gene. CDR3 length: 15 residues. V lost 0 bases to trimming and J lost 4 bases, with 10 bases between them. CDR3 coding DNA: TGTGCCAGCAGCTTAGATCAACCTTTTTACAATGAGCAGTTCTTC. As protein: CASSLDQPFYNEQFF.

This rearrangement joins TRBV27 to TRBJ1-5; weak D call: TRBD1 (6 bases). The CDR3 extends over 17 amino acids. Trimming took 3 bases from V and 4 from J, leaving 19 bases between them. Germline lookup yields CDR1 MNHEY and CDR2 SMNVEV (reference sequence). This CDR3 reads CASSFRVQGLGNQPQHF. CDR3 DNA sequence: TGTGCCAGCAGTTTTCGGGTACAGGGCTTAGGGAATCAGCCCCAGCATTTT.

J is TRBJ1-2 and V is TRBV6-5; tentative D call: TRBD1 (5 bases). The CDR3 consists of 14 residues. The germline CDR1 and CDR2 sequences are MNHEY and SVGAGI. Trimming stripped 4 bases from V and 3 bases from J, with 12 bases between. CDR3 protein: CASSFAGPDYGYTF. CDR3 sequence (DNA): TGTGCCAGCAGTTTCGCGGGACCCGACTATGGCTACACCTTC.

On this clone itself: The junction departs from the called germline gene at one end, perhaps through a read error. This chain uses TRBV10-3 with TRBJ1-4, with TRBD1 matching 9 bases. This CDR3 region has 15 residues. Germline CDR1 reads ENHRY; CDR2 reads SYGVKD. The CDR3 sequence: CAISESGTGFEELFF. For the CDR3, the DNA is TGTGCCATCAGTGAGTCCGGGACAGGGTTTGAAGAACTGTTTTTT.

V is TRBV6-1 and J is TRBJ1-5, with 7 bases lining up with TRBD1. V gave up 6 bases and J gave up 4 bases; unmatched junction bases: 9. The germline V gene encodes CDR1 MNHNS and CDR2 SASEGT. This CDR3 contains 15 residues. CDR3 protein: CASRILGTDNQPQHF. The DNA for the CDR3 is TGTGCCAGCAGGATCTTAGGGACAGATAATCAGCCCCAGCATTTT.

The gene calls are TRBV5-5 and TRBJ2-2; 10 positions match TRBD1. Per germline, CDR1 SGHKS and CDR2 YYEKEE (reference sequence). V shed 4 bases, J shed 7 bases, and the junction held 10 bases outside the gene matches. The CDR3 length is 16 residues. The CDR3 spells CASSLSTGQGLGELFF. The CDR3 DNA sequence: TGTGCCAGCAGCCTCAGTACGGGACAGGGGCTCGGGGAGCTGTTTTTT. Full variable domain (missing parts from reference TRBV5-5 and TRBJ2-2): DAGVTQSPTHLIKTRGQQVTLRCSPISGHKSVSWYQQVLGQGPQFIFQYYEKEERGRGNFPDRFSARQFPNYSSELNVNALLLGDSALYLCASSLSTGQGLGELFFGEGSRLTVL.

V and J are TRBV9 and TRBJ2-1, with 9 bases lining up with TRBD2. Germline V gene data show CDR1 as SGDLS and CDR2 as YYNGEE. Losses at the gene ends were 0 bases for V and 3 bases for J; bases not matched to a gene: 1. This CDR3 has 15 amino acids. The CDR3 sequence is CASSVGSGSYNEQFF. Here the CDR3 DNA reads TGTGCCAGCAGCGTAGGTAGCGGGAGCTACAATGAGCAGTTCTTC.

The chain employs TRBV9 and TRBJ2-3; 9 positions agree with TRBD2. The J segment lost 2 bases and the V segment lost 3 bases, leaving 4 bases of the junction unmatched. This CDR3 contains 15 residues. Germline CDR1 and CDR2: SGDLS and YYNGEE. Here the CDR3 reads CASSAIAGVTDTQYF. The DNA for the CDR3 is TGTGCCAGCAGCGCAATAGCGGGGGTCACAGATACGCAGTATTTT.

This sequence joins TRBV5-4 and TRBJ2-5; 8 nucleotides line up with TRBD1. Germline CDR1 and CDR2: SGHNT and YYREEE (reference sequence). The CDR3 extends over 16 amino acids. The trim removed 0 bases at V and 2 bases at J, leaving 6 bases unmatched. CDR3 sequence: CASSLDGRTGQETQYF. The CDR3 coding sequence is TGTGCCAGCAGCTTGGATGGGAGGACAGGGCAAGAGACCCAGTACTTC.

The chain is built from TRBV9 and TRBJ1-1; D is unresolved. The germline CDR1 and CDR2 sequences are SGDLS and YYNGEE. Trimming took 8 bases from V and 4 from J, leaving 15 bases between them. This CDR3 region has 13 residues. The chain's CDR3 is CASSRASSTEAFF. CDR3 coding DNA: TGTGCCAGTTCACGGGCCTCGAGCACTGAAGCTTTCTTT.

This clone was counted once. The chain joins TRBV27 to TRBJ2-1; a weak D match, TRBD1 (6 bases). V was trimmed by 2 bases and J by 6 bases, leaving 17 bases between them. Germline-derived CDR1 and CDR2 are MNHEY and SMNVEV (reference sequence). The CDR3 sequence is 16 residues long. CDR3 DNA: TGTGCCAGCAGTTTAACTAGTTTGGGCAGGGGCAATGAGCAGTTCTTC. This encodes CASSLTSLGRGNEQFF.

Regarding this clone: Relative to the germline gene, one junction end is altered; a read error may explain this. The CDR3 loop is CASSLNPGSPAETQYF. CDR3 nucleotides: TGTGCTAGCAGCTTAAACCCGGGATCGCCCGCAGAGACCCAGTACTTC. V usage is TRBV7-7 and J usage is TRBJ2-5; TRBD2 is a possible D gene (5 bases). Germline V gene data show CDR1 as SSHAT and CDR2 as FNYEAQ (reference sequence). The CDR3 sequence is 16 residues long.

This sequence joins TRBV6-5 and TRBJ2-7, with D possibly being TRBD2 (5 bases). CDR3 length equals 12 residues. Deletions cut 11 bases from V and 5 bases from J, with 16 bases between. Germline-derived CDR1 and CDR2 are MNHEY and SVGAGI. The chain's CDR3 is CAAVGSSHEQYF. In DNA form, the CDR3 reads TGTGCCGCCGTAGGGTCTAGCCACGAGCAGTACTTC.

The chain employs TRBV6-6 and TRBJ2-5, with D possibly called TRBD1 or TRBD2 (6 bases each). Germline V gene data show CDR1 as MNHNY and CDR2 as SVGAGI (reference sequence). The CDR3 totals 12 residues. Trimming left V 6 bases short and J 4 bases short, with 9 bases between. In DNA form, the CDR3 reads TGTGCCAGCAGCAAGGGGGGAGAGACCCAGTACTTC. It encodes CASSKGGETQYF.

The gene calls are TRBV2 and TRBJ2-7; no firm D call. CDR3 size: 11 residues. The V and J ends lost 5 bases and 4 bases respectively, with 6 bases between them. Germline lookup yields CDR1 SNHLY and CDR2 FYNNEI. CDR3 residues: CASSNHYEQYF. The CDR3 nucleotides read TGTGCCAGCAGTAACCATTACGAGCAGTACTTC.

The genes are TRBV5-4 and TRBJ1-6, with D tentatively TRBD1 (6 bases). The CDR3 length is 16 residues. Germline assignment: CDR1 SGHNT and CDR2 YYREEE (reference sequence). V was pared by 5 bases and J by 0 bases, with 12 bases between. CDR3 sequence reads: CASRSQGSSYNSPLHF. CDR3 sequence (DNA): TGTGCCAGCAGGAGCCAGGGGAGCTCCTATAATTCACCCCTCCACTTT.

The chain employs TRBV10-3 and TRBJ1-1, with D perhaps TRBD1 (6 bases). Germline V gene lookup returns CDR1 ENHRY and CDR2 SYGVKD. The CDR3 contains 12 residues. Trimming cost V 10 bases and J 2 bases, with 11 bases left between them. CDR3 loop: CASRGYNTEAFF. The CDR3 coding sequence is TGTGCCAGCAGGGGATACAACACTGAAGCTTTCTTT.

The rearrangement links TRBV28 to TRBJ1-6, with D tentatively TRBD1 (6 bases). V was cut by 6 bases and J by 10 bases, with 16 bases left in between. The CDR3 consists of 14 residues. Per germline, CDR1 MDHEN and CDR2 SYDVKM. The CDR3 loop is CASSLTGYSSPLHF. The CDR3 nucleotides are TGTGCCAGCAGCCTTACAGGGTATAGCTCACCCCTCCACTTT.

In its sample, this clone was seen a few times. The V gene is TRBV5-1, the J gene TRBJ2-2; either TRBD1 or TRBD2 may fit D (6 bases each). V lost 3 bases and J 7 bases, leaving 19 bases between the germline ends. Germline V CDR1 and CDR2: SGHRS, YFSETQ. The CDR3 contains 16 residues. CDR3 nucleotide sequence: TGCGCCAGCAGCTCCTCGGAGGCCGGGGGCGACGGGGAGCTGTTTTTT. Its translation: CASSSSEAGGDGELFF. Looking up the rest from reference TRBV5-1 and TRBJ2-2 gives the full variable domain: KAGVTQTPRYLIKTRGQQVTLSCSPISGHRSVSWYQQTPGQGLQFLFEYFSETQRNKGNFPGRFSGRQFSNSRSEMNVSTLELGDSALYLCASSSSEAGGDGELFFGEGSRLTVL.